The clone carrying this T cell receptor (beta chain) was seen at least ten times. Its antigen is currently unknown. These data belong to a study of regulatory T cells in long-lasting Graves disease. Time point reported: newly diagnosed GD, antithyroid drugs for less than 3 months. RNA from PBMCs was the source of the TCR library. An endocrinology department in Xi'an, China, supplied the patients. Through Arm-PCR of CDR3 regions and iRepertoire HTBI primers, TCR beta libraries were built. Using its own MiXCR run on the multiplex PCR reads, TCRdb lists one record per CDR3 protein. The repertoire holds about 210,000 distinct CDR3 sequences, with roughly 20% as singletons. Study findings and constraints: Public clonotype sharing was higher in persistent than newly diagnosed patients.

Germline V gives CDR1 DFQATT, CDR2 SNEGSKA (reference sequence). The J segment lost 6 bases and the V segment lost 0 bases, leaving 6 bases of the junction unmatched. This CDR3 contains 14 residues. A further study also used this sample, focusing on T cells in Graves' hyperthyroidism and ophthalmopathy. That work adds: A 13 V-J signature model discriminated ophthalmopathy versus stable hyperthyroidism.

The TCR comes from a woman in her 30s with Graves disease. Sequencing was performed on peripheral blood mononuclear cells (PBMCs), taken at new diagnosis, from a patient treated with antithyroid drugs. The genes are TRBV20-1 and TRBJ2-7, with 9 bases that match TRBD2. The CDR3 sequence is CSARDSAGGGEQYF. As DNA, the CDR3 is TGCAGTGCTAGAGATAGTGCGGGAGGGGGCGAGCAGTACTTC.